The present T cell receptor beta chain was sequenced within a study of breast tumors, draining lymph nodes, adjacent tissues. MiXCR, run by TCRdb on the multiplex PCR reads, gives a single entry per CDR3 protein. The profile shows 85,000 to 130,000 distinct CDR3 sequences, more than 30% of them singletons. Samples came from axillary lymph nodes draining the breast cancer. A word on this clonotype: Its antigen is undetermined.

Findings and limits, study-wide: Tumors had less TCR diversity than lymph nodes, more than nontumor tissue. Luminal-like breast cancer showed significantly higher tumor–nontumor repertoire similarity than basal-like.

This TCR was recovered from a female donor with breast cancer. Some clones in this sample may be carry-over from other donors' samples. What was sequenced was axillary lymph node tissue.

In DNA, the CDR3 is TGCAGTGCTGCGAAACAGGGCCCTGGGACTCAGCCCCAGCATTTT. Its protein product is CSAAKQGPGTQPQHF. The V and J genes are TRBV20-1 and TRBJ1-5, with a weak D call TRBD1 (6 bases). Trimming shortened V by 5 bases and J by 6 bases, and 20 bases separated the two germline ends. CDR1 DFQATT and CDR2 SNEGSKA come from the germline V gene (reference sequence). CDR3 length: 15 residues.